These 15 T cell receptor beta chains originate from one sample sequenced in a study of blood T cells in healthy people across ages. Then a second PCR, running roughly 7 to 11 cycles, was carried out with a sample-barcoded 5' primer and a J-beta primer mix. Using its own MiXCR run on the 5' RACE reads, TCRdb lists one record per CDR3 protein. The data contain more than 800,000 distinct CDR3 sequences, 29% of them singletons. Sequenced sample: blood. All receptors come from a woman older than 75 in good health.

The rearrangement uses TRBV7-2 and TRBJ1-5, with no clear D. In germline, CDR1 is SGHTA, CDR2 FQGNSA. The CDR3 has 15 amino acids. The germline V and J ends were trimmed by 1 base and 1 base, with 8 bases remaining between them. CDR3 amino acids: CASSLVYNSNQPQHF. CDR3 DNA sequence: TGTGCCAGCAGCTTAGTTTACAACAGCAATCAGCCCCAGCATTTT.

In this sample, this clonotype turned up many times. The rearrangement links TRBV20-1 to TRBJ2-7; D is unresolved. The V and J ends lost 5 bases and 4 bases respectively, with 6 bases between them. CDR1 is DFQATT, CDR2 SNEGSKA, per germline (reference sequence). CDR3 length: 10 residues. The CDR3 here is CSASSYEQYF. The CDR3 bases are TGCAGTGCTTCCTCATACGAGCAGTACTTC.

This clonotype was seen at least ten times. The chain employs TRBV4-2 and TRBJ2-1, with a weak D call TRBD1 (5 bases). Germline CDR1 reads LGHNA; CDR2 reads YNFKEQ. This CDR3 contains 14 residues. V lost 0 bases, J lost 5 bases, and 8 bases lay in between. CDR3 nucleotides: TGTGCCAGCAGCCAAGAAGAACAGGACAATGAGCAGTTCTTC. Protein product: CASSQEEQDNEQFF.

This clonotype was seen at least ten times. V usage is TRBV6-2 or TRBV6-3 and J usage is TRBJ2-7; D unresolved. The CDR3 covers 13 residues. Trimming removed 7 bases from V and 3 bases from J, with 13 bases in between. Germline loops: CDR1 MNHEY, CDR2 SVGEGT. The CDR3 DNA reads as TGTGCCAGCACCCGGAGAGATTTCTACGAGCAGTACTTC. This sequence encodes CASTRRDFYEQYF.

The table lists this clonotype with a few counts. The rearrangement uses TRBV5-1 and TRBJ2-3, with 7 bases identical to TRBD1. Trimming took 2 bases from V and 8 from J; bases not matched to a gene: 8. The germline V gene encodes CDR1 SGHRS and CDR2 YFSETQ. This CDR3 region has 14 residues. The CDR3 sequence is CASSFGQVSGTQYF. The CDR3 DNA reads TGCGCCAGCAGCTTCGGACAGGTCTCGGGTACGCAGTATTTT.

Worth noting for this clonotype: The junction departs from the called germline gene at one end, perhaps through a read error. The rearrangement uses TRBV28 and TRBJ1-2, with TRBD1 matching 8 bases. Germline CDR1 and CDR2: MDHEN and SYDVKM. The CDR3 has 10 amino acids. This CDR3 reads CASSGWTGFF. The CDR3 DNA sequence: TGTGCCAGCAGCGGGTGGACAGGGTTCTTC.

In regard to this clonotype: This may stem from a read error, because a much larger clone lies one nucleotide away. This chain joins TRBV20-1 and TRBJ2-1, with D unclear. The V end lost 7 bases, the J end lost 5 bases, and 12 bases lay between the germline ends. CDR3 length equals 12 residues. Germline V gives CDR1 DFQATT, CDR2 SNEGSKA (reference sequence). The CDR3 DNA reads TGCAGTGGATGGGGAATAGACAATGAGCAGTTCTTC. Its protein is CSGWGIDNEQFF.

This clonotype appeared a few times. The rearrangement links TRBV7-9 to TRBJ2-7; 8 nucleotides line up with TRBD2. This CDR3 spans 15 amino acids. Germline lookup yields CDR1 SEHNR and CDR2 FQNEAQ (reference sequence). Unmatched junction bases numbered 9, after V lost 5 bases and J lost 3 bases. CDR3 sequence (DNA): TGTGCCAGCAGCCGCGCGGGGGGTGAAGTCTACGAGCAGTACTTC. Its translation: CASSRAGGEVYEQYF. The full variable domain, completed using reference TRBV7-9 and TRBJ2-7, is DTGVSQNPRHKITKRGQNVTFRCDPISEHNRLYWYRQTLGQGPEFLTYFQNEAQLEKSRLLSDRFSAERPKGSFSTLEIQRTEQGDSAMYLCASSRAGGEVYEQYFGPGTRLTVT.

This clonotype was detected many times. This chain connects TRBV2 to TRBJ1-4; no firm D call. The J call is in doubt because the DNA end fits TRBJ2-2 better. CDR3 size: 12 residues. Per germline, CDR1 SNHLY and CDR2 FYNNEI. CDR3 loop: CASSESNRELFF. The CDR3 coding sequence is TGTGCCAGCAGTGAAAGCAACAGGGAGCTGTTTTTT.

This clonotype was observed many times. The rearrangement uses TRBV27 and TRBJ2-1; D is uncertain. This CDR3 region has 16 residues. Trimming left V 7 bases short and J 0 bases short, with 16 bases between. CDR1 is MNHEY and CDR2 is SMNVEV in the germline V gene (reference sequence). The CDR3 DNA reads TGTGCCAGCATACCCCTGGGGAAACACTCCTACAATGAGCAGTTCTTC. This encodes CASIPLGKHSYNEQFF.

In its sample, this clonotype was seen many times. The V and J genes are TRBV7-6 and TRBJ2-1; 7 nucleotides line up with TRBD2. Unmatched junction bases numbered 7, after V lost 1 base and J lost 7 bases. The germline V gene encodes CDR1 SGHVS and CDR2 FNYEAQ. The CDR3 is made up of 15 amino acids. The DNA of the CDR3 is TGTGCCAGCAGCTTAGGGGGGGGAGGGAGGAATGAGCAGTTCTTC. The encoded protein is CASSLGGGGRNEQFF.

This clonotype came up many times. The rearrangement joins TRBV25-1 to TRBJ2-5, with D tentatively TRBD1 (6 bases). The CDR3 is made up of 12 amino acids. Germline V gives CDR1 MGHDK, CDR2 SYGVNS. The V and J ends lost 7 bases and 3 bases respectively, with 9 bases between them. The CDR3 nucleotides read TGTGCCAGCACCACAGGGAAAGAGACCCAGTACTTC. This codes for CASTTGKETQYF. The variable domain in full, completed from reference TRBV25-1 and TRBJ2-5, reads EADIYQTPRYLVIGTGKKITLECSQTMGHDKMYWYQQDPGMELHLIHYSYGVNSTEKGDLSSESTVSRIRTEHFPLTLESARPSHTSQYLCASTTGKETQYFGPGTRLLVL.

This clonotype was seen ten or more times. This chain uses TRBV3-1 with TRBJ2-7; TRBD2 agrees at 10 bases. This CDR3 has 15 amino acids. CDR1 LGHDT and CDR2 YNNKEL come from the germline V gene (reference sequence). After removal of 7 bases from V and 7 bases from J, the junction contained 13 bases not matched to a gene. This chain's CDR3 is CASTSGGAQEEEQYF. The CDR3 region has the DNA TGTGCCAGCACAAGCGGGGGGGCCCAAGAGGAAGAGCAGTACTTC.

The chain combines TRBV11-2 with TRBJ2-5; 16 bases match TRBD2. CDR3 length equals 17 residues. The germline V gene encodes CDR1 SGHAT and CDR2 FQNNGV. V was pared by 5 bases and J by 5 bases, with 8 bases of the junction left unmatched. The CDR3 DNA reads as TGTGCCAGCAGCACCGGGACTAGCGGGGGGGCAGGGGAGACCCAGTACTTC. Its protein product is CASSTGTSGGAGETQYF.

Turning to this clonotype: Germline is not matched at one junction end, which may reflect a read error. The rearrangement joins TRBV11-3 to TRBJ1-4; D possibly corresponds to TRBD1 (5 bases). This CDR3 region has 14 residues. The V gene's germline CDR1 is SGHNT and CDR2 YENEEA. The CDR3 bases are TGTGCCGGCAGCCCCGGGACGGTGACTGAAAAACTGTTTTTT. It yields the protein CAGSPGTVTEKLFF. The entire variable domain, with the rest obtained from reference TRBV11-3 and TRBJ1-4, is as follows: EAGVVQSPRYKIIEKKQPVAFWCNPISGHNTLYWYLQNLGQGPELLIRYENEEAVDDSQLPKDRFSAERLKGVDSTLKIQPAELGDSAVYLCAGSPGTVTEKLFFGSGTQLSVL.